The 26 T cell receptor beta chains listed next were all sequenced from one sample in a study of CD8 T cells in ankylosing spondylitis. General study points: A TCR beta motif of several highly homologous variants appeared characteristic of ankylosing spondylitis blood.

These receptors' antigens are unknown. One entry per CDR3 protein, called by TCRdb with MiXCR from the 5' RACE reads. Here the sample spans 250,000 to 350,000 distinct CDR3 sequences, 8% being singletons. Sequences were obtained from blood, either unsorted or a sorted T cell fraction (not recorded which). All receptors derive from a male donor with ankylosing spondylitis.

This clonotype has ten or more counts. J is TRBJ2-1 and V is TRBV5-1; D is possibly TRBD2 (6 bases). This CDR3 has 17 residues. CDR1 SGHRS and CDR2 YFSETQ come from the germline V gene. Deletions cut 5 bases from V and 0 bases from J, with 18 bases between. CDR3 DNA sequence: TGCGCCAGCAGGTGGGACCGCGCGGGGAGCTCCTACAATGAGCAGTTCTTC. Translating it yields CASRWDRAGSSYNEQFF.

The gene calls are TRBV7-9 and TRBJ2-5; 8 bases agree with TRBD1. The junction had 11 bases not matched to a gene; V was cut back by 4 bases and J by 4 bases. The CDR3 contains 16 residues. CDR1 is SEHNR, CDR2 FQNEAQ, per germline (reference sequence). The CDR3: CASSYRQGRLRETQYF. The CDR3 bases are TGTGCCAGCAGCTATAGACAGGGGCGACTCCGAGAGACCCAGTACTTC.

This clonotype was seen more than once but under ten times. This chain connects TRBV2 to TRBJ2-5, with TRBD2 matching over 8 bases. This CDR3 region has 13 residues. Trimming cost V 6 bases and J 5 bases; bases outside gene matches: 5. Per the germline V gene, CDR1 is SNHLY and CDR2 is FYNNEI. CDR3 sequence reads: CASSREGMETQYF. The CDR3 DNA reads TGTGCCAGCAGCCGGGAGGGAATGGAGACCCAGTACTTC. The full variable domain, completed using reference TRBV2 and TRBJ2-5, is EPEVTQTPSHQVTQMGQEVILRCVPISNHLYFYWYRQILGQKVEFLVSFYNNEISEKSEIFDDQFSVERPDGSNFTLKIRSTKLEDSAMYFCASSREGMETQYFGPGTRLLVL.

The J gene is TRBJ2-3, the V gene TRBV6-1, with a possible D match to TRBD2 (6 bases). The ends were cut back, 6 bases at V and 1 base at J, with 14 bases in the middle. There are 15 residues in the CDR3. CDR1 and CDR2 (germline): MNHNS, SASEGT. The DNA for the CDR3 is TGTGCCAGCAGCCGGCCGGGACTTGGCACAGATACGCAGTATTTT. It encodes CASSRPGLGTDTQYF.

There are many counts of this clonotype. This chain connects TRBV5-1 to TRBJ1-4; D gene ambiguous. The length of the CDR3 is 15 residues. V was pared by 4 bases and J by 5 bases, with 15 bases between. Looked up from germline, CDR1 is SGHRS and CDR2 is YFSETQ. The CDR3 DNA follows: TGCGCCAGCAGCCAGGACGCCCAGGTGAATGAAAAACTGTTTTTT. This gives the protein CASSQDAQVNEKLFF.

This clonotype has just a few counts. This rearrangement joins TRBV4-3 to TRBJ2-7, with a weak D call TRBD1 (5 bases). CDR3 length: 15 residues. V lost 1 base, J lost 6 bases, and 16 bases lay in between. Germline loops: CDR1 LGHNA, CDR2 YSLEER. CDR3 protein: CASSQGLAPGFEQYF. In nucleotides, the CDR3 is TGCGCCAGCAGCCAAGGTCTCGCCCCAGGGTTCGAGCAGTACTTC.

There are many counts of this clonotype. The rearrangement joins TRBV4-1 to TRBJ2-1, with D possibly matching TRBD1 (5 bases). Germline-derived CDR1 and CDR2 are MGHRA and YSYEKL. The V end lost 6 bases, the J end lost 8 bases, and 11 bases lay between the germline ends. The CDR3 consists of 12 residues. The CDR3 region has the DNA TGCGCCAGCAGTTATAGGGGCTATGAGCAGTTCTTC. Translated, it gives CASSYRGYEQFF.

This clonotype was seen a few times. The V gene is TRBV30, the J gene TRBJ1-5, with D tentatively TRBD1 (5 bases). The V and J ends lost 0 bases and 6 bases respectively, with 12 bases between them. This CDR3 is built from 14 residues. Germline CDR1 is GTSNPN and CDR2 is SVGIG (reference sequence). In nucleotides, the CDR3 is TGTGCCTGGAGTGTAACGACAGTTGGTCAGCCCCAGCATTTT. As protein: CAWSVTTVGQPQHF.

This rearrangement joins TRBV4-3 to TRBJ2-7; 13 positions match TRBD2. The CDR3 consists of 16 residues. The V gene end was trimmed by 0 bases and the J gene end by 3 bases; junction bases not matched to a gene: 2. The germline CDR1 and CDR2 sequences are LGHNA and YSLEER. CDR3 in amino acids: CASSQEGLAGIYEQYF. In nucleotides, the CDR3 is TGCGCCAGCAGCCAAGAGGGACTAGCGGGGATCTACGAGCAGTACTTC.

This clonotype has more than one count but fewer than ten. The chain uses TRBV2 and TRBJ2-6; TRBD1 is a possible D gene (6 bases). V lost 7 bases and J lost 4, with 8 bases in between. Germline CDR1 is SNHLY and CDR2 is FYNNEI. The CDR3 sequence is 13 residues long. CDR3 sequence: CASTGAGANVLTF. The CDR3 region has the DNA TGTGCCAGCACAGGGGCCGGGGCCAACGTCCTGACTTTC. Based on the CDR3 plus reference TRBV2 and TRBJ2-6, the full variable domain is EPEVTQTPSHQVTQMGQEVILRCVPISNHLYFYWYRQILGQKVEFLVSFYNNEISEKSEIFDDQFSVERPDGSNFTLKIRSTKLEDSAMYFCASTGAGANVLTFGAGSRLTVL.

Remarks on this clonotype: Germline is not matched at one junction end, which may reflect a read error. This chain connects TRBV7-9 to TRBJ1-1; no firm D call. Germline V lookup: CDR1 SEHNR, CDR2 FQNEAQ (reference sequence). The CDR3 sequence is 14 residues long. CDR3 protein: CASRLVATAAEAFF. Written as DNA, the CDR3 is TGTGCCAGCAGATTAGTGGCGACCGCGGCTGAAGCTTTCTTT.

The chain links TRBV7-2 to TRBJ2-3; perhaps D is TRBD1 or TRBD2 (5 bases each). CDR1 SGHTA and CDR2 FQGNSA come from the germline V gene. Trimming stripped 5 bases from V and 8 bases from J, with 14 bases between. The CDR3 loop spans 13 amino acids. CDR3 coding DNA: TGTGCCAGCAGCATGGATACGAGGGGTACGCAGTATTTT. This gives the protein CASSMDTRGTQYF.

This clonotype turned up a few times. V is TRBV3-1 and J is TRBJ2-1; TRBD2 is a possible D gene (5 bases). The CDR3 has 16 amino acids. Germline CDR1 is LGHDT and CDR2 is YNNKEL (reference sequence). Trimming removed 0 bases at V and 2 bases at J, with 11 bases between. The CDR3 sequence is CASSQDHSVTYNEQFF. As DNA, the CDR3 is TGTGCCAGCAGCCAAGACCATAGCGTAACCTACAATGAGCAGTTCTTC.

This clonotype was recorded at least ten times. The gene calls are TRBV12-3 or TRBV12-4 and TRBJ2-1; D uncertain. V gave up 3 bases and J gave up 0 bases, with 6 bases separating them. The CDR3 is 14 residues long. The CDR3 bases are TGTGCCAGCAGTTTCGCGGACTCCTACAATGAGCAGTTCTTC. Translation: CASSFADSYNEQFF.

This chain connects TRBV5-5 to TRBJ2-7, with 12 bases aligning to TRBD1. Losses at the gene ends were 0 bases for V and 3 bases for J; bases not matched to a gene: 4. Per germline, CDR1 SGHKS and CDR2 YYEKEE (reference sequence). The CDR3 length is 16 residues. Here the CDR3 reads CASSLAGQGAVYEQYF. The CDR3 nucleotides are TGTGCCAGCAGCTTGGCGGGACAGGGGGCTGTCTACGAGCAGTACTTC.

There are many counts of this clonotype. This chain connects TRBV28 to TRBJ1-1; D is unclear. The V gene's germline CDR1 is MDHEN and CDR2 SYDVKM. V lost 6 bases and J lost 1, with 12 bases in between. There are 14 residues in the CDR3. CDR3: CASRPWAENTEAFF. The CDR3 DNA follows: TGTGCCAGCAGACCCTGGGCAGAGAACACTGAAGCTTTCTTT. Full variable domain (remainder filled in from reference TRBV28 and TRBJ1-1): DVKVTQSSRYLVKRTGEKVFLECVQDMDHENMFWYRQDPGLGLRLIYFSYDVKMKEKGDIPEGYSVSREKKERFSLILESASTNQTSMYLCASRPWAENTEAFFGQGTRLTVV.

The chain couples TRBV6-1 to TRBJ1-1; D call uncertain. Germline V gene data show CDR1 as MNHNS and CDR2 as SASEGT. This CDR3 is built from 13 residues. The V gene lost 6 bases and the J gene lost 1 base, with 9 bases spanning the gap. This CDR3 is CASSRRRNTEAFF. The CDR3 DNA reads TGTGCCAGCAGCCGACGGAGGAACACTGAAGCTTTCTTT.

The chain recombines TRBV6-5 with TRBJ2-3; D not resolved. The CDR3 covers 14 residues. Deletions cut 4 bases from V and 4 bases from J, with 12 bases between. From germline, CDR1 is MNHEY and CDR2 SVGAGI. The CDR3 loop is CASSSLSPADTQYF. CDR3 coding DNA: TGTGCCAGCAGTTCCCTCTCCCCCGCAGATACGCAGTATTTT.

This clonotype was picked up a small number of times. The rearrangement joins TRBV5-1 to TRBJ2-7, with TRBD2 matching over 10 bases. The CDR3 spans 15 residues. CDR1 SGHRS and CDR2 YFSETQ come from the germline V gene. V lost 4 bases and J lost 3; bases outside the gene matches: 7. The CDR3, as DNA: TGCGCCAGCAGCCCGCGGACTAGCGGTAACTACGAGCAGTACTTC. Its translation: CASSPRTSGNYEQYF.

This clonotype was counted ten times or more. The chain uses TRBV5-5 and TRBJ1-1; the D is unclear. Germline loops: CDR1 SGHKS, CDR2 YYEKEE (reference sequence). V dropped 6 bases and J dropped 0 bases, with 9 bases sitting between them. This CDR3 is built from 13 residues. In nucleotides, the CDR3 is TGTGCCAGCAACACAGATATGAACACTGAAGCTTTCTTT. This encodes CASNTDMNTEAFF. The complete variable domain, with remaining parts taken from reference TRBV5-5 and TRBJ1-1, reads DAGVTQSPTHLIKTRGQQVTLRCSPISGHKSVSWYQQVLGQGPQFIFQYYEKEERGRGNFPDRFSARQFPNYSSELNVNALLLGDSALYLCASNTDMNTEAFFGQGTRLTVV.

Many counts were recorded for this clonotype. The chain recombines TRBV11-1 with TRBJ2-1; D unclear. Germline loops: CDR1 SGHAT, CDR2 FQDESV (reference sequence). The CDR3 is made up of 13 amino acids. Between the trimmed V and J ends, which lost 3 bases and 6 bases, there was a span of 9 bases. The CDR3 nucleotides are TGTGCCAGCAGCTTGATGCCGCCCAATGAGCAGTTCTTC. Translated: CASSLMPPNEQFF.

This clonotype was detected ten times or more. The chain links TRBV21-1 to TRBJ1-5. TRBV21-1 is noted as a pseudogene. The CDR3 is 14 amino acids. CDR3 DNA sequence: TGTGCCAGCAGCAAAGCGCCAGGTAATCAGCCCCAGCATTTT. The encoded protein is CASSKAPGNQPQHF.

This clonotype has a handful of counts. This chain uses TRBV10-3 with TRBJ2-1; 11 nucleotides align to TRBD2. The CDR3 contains 15 residues. Trimming cost V 11 bases and J 7 bases; bases outside gene matches: 13. Looked up from germline, CDR1 is ENHRY and CDR2 is SYGVKD. CDR3 amino acids: CAAKVAGGPVNEQFF. CDR3 nucleotide sequence: TGTGCCGCGAAGGTAGCGGGAGGGCCGGTGAATGAGCAGTTCTTC.

The V and J genes are TRBV6-2 or TRBV6-3 and TRBJ1-3; the D is unclear. Trimming stripped 7 bases from V and 1 base from J, with 23 bases between. Germline assignment: CDR1 MNHEY and CDR2 SVGEGT. The CDR3 loop spans 18 amino acids. CDR3 protein: CASTPVKGYYSSGNTIYF. The CDR3 nucleotides read TGTGCCAGCACTCCGGTGAAAGGGTACTACTCTTCTGGAAACACCATATATTTT.

At least ten counts were recorded for this clonotype. This rearrangement joins TRBV29-1 to TRBJ2-1; TRBD2 agrees at 12 bases. This CDR3 region has 15 residues. V shed 6 bases, J shed 2 bases, and the junction held 5 bases outside the gene matches. Germline CDR1 is SQVTM and CDR2 is ANQGSEA. For the CDR3, the DNA is TGCAGCGTGAGGACTAGCGGGAATACCTACAATGAGCAGTTCTTC. This encodes CSVRTSGNTYNEQFF.

About this clonotype itself: This sequence may be a read error, since a much larger clone differs from it by one base. Because the CDR3 is missing its conserved closing phenylalanine or tryptophan, this is likely a read error. V usage is TRBV9 and J usage is TRBJ2-7; TRBD1 might be the D (5 bases). The CDR3 has 14 amino acids. Trimming removed 0 bases from V and 2 bases from J, with 9 bases in between. CDR1 is SGDLS, CDR2 YYNGEE, per germline. The CDR3: CASSVDQGAYEQYS. The CDR3, as DNA: TGTGCCAGCAGCGTAGATCAGGGCGCCTACGAGCAGTACTCC.